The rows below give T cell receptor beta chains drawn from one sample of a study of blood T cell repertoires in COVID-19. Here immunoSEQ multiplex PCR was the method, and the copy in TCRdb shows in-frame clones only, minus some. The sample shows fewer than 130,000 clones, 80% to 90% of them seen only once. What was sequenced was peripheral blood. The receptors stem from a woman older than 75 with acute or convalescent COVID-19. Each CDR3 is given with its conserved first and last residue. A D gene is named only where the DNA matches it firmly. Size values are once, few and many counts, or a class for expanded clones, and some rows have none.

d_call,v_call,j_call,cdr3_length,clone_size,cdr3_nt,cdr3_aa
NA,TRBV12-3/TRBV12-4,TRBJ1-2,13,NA,TGTGCCAGCAGTTCGGACACATACTATGGCTACACCTTC,CASSSDTYYGYTF
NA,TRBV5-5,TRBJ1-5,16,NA,TGTGCCAGCAGCACGTCCCCAGATTATAGCAATCAGCCCCAGCATTTT,CASSTSPDYSNQPQHF
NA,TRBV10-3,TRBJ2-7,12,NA,TGTGCCATCAGTGAGTACCGGTACGAGCAGTACTTC,CAISEYRYEQYF
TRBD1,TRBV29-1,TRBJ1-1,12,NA,TGCAGCATCGACAGGGAGAACACTGAAGCTTTCTTT,CSIDRENTEAFF
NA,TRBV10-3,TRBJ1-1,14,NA,TGTGCCATCAGTGAGTTACAGGCGAACACTGAAGCTTTCTTT,CAISELQANTEAFF
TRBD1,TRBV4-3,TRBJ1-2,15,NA,TGCGCCAGCAGCCAAGACCCCGGGACAGCCGAGGGCTACACCTTC,CASSQDPGTAEGYTF
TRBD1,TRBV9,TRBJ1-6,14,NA,TGTGCCAGCAGGACCGGGACAGGGAATTCACCCCTCCACTTT,CASRTGTGNSPLHF
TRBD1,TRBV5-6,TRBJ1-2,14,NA,TGTGCCAGCAGACCCGGGACAGGGAACTATGGCTACACCTTC,CASRPGTGNYGYTF
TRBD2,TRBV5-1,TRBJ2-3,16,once,TGCGCCAGCAGCTTGGTTACCGGGGGGATGCAGGATACGCAGTATTTT,CASSLVTGGMQDTQYF
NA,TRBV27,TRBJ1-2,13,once,TGTGCCAGCAGTTTATGGGGCGTCGATGGCTACACCTTC,CASSLWGVDGYTF
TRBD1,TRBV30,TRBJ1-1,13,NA,TGTGCCTGGACGAGAGGGGGCAACACTGAAGCTTTCTTT,CAWTRGGNTEAFF
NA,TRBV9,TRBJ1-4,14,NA,TGTGCCAGCAGCGTACTGGGGAGGGATGAAAAACTGTTTTTT,CASSVLGRDEKLFF
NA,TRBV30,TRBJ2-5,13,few,TGTGCCTGGAGGGGGACAAGGAAAGAGACCCAGTACTTC,CAWRGTRKETQYF
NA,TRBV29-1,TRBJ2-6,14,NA,TGCAGCGTTGACGGGATCTCTGGGGCCAACGTCCTGACTTTC,CSVDGISGANVLTF
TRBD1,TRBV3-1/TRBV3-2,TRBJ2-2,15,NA,TGTGCCAGCAGATTAGGACAGGTTAACACCGGGGAGCTGTTTTTT,CASRLGQVNTGELFF
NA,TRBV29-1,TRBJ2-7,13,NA,TGCAGCGTTGTATGGCAGGGTCCCTACGAGCAGTACTTC,CSVVWQGPYEQYF
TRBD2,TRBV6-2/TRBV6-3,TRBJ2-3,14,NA,TGTGCCAGCAGTCGCGGGGGGGCGACAGATACGCAGTATTTT,CASSRGGATDTQYF
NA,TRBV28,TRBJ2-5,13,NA,TGTGCCAGCAGTTTAGGGGGACTCGGGACCCAGTACTTC,CASSLGGLGTQYF
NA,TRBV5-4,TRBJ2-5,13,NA,TGTGCCAGCAGCTTGGAACAGGGTGAGACCCAGTACTTC,CASSLEQGETQYF
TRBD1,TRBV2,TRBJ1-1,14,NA,TGTGCCAGCAGTGAAGGGAGAGACAGGGATAAATCTTTCTTT,CASSEGRDRDKSFF
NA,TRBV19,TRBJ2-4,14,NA,TGTGCCAGCCGAGACACGCTAGCCAAAAACATTCAGTACTTC,CASRDTLAKNIQYF
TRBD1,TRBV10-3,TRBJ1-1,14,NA,TGTGCCATCAGTGCCCAAGGGACAGGGTCTGAAGCTTTCTTT,CAISAQGTGSEAFF
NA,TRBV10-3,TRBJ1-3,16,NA,TGTGCCATCAGTGACTCGCAGGGGAGCTCTGGAAACACCATATATTTT,CAISDSQGSSGNTIYF
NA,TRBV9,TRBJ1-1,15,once,TGTGCCAGCAGCGTAAACGGGGAGTTTGACACTGAAGCTTTCTTT,CASSVNGEFDTEAFF
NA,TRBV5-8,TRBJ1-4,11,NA,TGTGCCAGCAGGAGTGGACAGACACTGTTTTTT,CASRSGQTLFF
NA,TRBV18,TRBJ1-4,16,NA,TGTGCCAGCTCACACAACAGGGTGGCCCTTAATGAAAAACTGTTTTTT,CASSHNRVALNEKLFF
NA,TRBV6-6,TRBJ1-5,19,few,TGTGCCAGCACCTACTTTGGGGGCAGAATAGAGAAGGTGAGTCAGCCCCAGCATTTT,CASTYFGGRIEKVSQPQHF
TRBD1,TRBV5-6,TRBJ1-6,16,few,TGTGCCAGCAGCTTGGGGGGACAGAGCTTAAGGTCACCCCTCCACTTT,CASSLGGQSLRSPLHF
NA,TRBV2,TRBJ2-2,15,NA,TGTGCCAGCAGGACAGTGAGAGGGAACACCGGGGAGCTGTTTTTT,CASRTVRGNTGELFF
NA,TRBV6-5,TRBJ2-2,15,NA,TGTGCCAGCAGTTACTCGGACTCCAGCACCGGGGAGCTGTTTTTT,CASSYSDSSTGELFF
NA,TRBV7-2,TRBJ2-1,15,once,TGTGCCAGCAGCCCATCTGTCGGGGGTTCGAATGAGCAGTTCTTC,CASSPSVGGSNEQFF
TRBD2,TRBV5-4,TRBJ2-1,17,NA,TGTGCCAGCAGCGAGGGACTAGCGGGGGGCACATACAATGAGCAGTTCTTC,CASSEGLAGGTYNEQFF
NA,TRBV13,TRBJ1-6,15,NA,TGTGCCAGCAGCCTCCTGGGGGACTCTAATTCACCCCTCCACTTT,CASSLLGDSNSPLHF
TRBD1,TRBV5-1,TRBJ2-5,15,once,TGCGCCAGCAGCTGGCGGACAGGGGGCCAAGAGACCCAGTACTTC,CASSWRTGGQETQYF
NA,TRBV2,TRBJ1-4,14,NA,TGTGCCAGCAGTGCGCAGGGGATGAGTGAAAAACTGTTTTTT,CASSAQGMSEKLFF
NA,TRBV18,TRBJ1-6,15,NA,TGTGCCAGCTCACCACGTGCAGGGTTTGATTCACCCCTCCACTTT,CASSPRAGFDSPLHF
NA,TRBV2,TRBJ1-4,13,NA,TGTGCCAGCAGTGAAATACCGAACGGAAAACTGTTTTTT,CASSEIPNGKLFF
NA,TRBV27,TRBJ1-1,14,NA,TGTGCCAGCAGGGTACGATGGCAGAACACTGAAGCTTTCTTT,CASRVRWQNTEAFF
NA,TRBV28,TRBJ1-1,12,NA,TGTGCCAGCAGGCCCACAGGGTCCGCAGCTTTCTTT,CASRPTGSAAFF
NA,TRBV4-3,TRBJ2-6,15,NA,TGCGCCAGCAGCCAAGACATCTCTGGGGCCAACGTCCTGACTTTC,CASSQDISGANVLTF
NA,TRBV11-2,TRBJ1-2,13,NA,TGTGCCAGCACCCGGGAGCCTAACTATGGCTACACCTTC,CASTREPNYGYTF
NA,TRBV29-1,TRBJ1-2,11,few,TGCAGCGTTGACCTCTTTTCGGGCTACACCTTC,CSVDLFSGYTF
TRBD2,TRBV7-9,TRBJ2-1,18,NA,TGTGCCAGCAGCTCCGGGACTAGCGGGGGGCCGACTTACAATGAGCAGTTCTTC,CASSSGTSGGPTYNEQFF